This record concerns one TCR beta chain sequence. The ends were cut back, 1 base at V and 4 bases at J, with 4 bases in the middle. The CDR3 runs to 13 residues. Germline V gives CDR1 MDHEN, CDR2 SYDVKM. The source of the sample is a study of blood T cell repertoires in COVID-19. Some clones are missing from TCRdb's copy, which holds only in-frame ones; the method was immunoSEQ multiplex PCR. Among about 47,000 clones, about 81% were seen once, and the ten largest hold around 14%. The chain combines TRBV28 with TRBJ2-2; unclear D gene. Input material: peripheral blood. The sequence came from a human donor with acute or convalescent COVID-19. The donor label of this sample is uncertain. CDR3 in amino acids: CASSLSITGELFF. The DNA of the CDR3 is TGTGCCAGCAGTTTATCCATCACCGGGGAGCTGTTTTTT.